The subject of this entry is one T cell receptor beta chain. Its antigen is as yet unknown. The sample comes from a study of blood T cells in healthy people across ages. Study findings and constraints: Compared with aged donors, long-lived donors showed fewer expanded clones, suggesting selection.

For the second PCR, which ran for about 6 to 11 cycles, a sample-barcoded 5' primer and a J-beta primer mix were used. Using its own MiXCR run on the 5' RACE reads, TCRdb lists one record per CDR3 protein. The sample shows over a million distinct CDR3 sequences, under 30% of them seen only once. The V end was cut by 5 bases, the J end by 4 bases, with 8 bases between. The CDR3 is 12 amino acids. Germline V CDR1 and CDR2: PRHDT, FYEKMQ (reference sequence). Donors ranged from roughly 6 to 100 years old and were healthy Caucasians in Russia. This sample was also put to use in a study of T cells of mothers and their children. As that report states: Donation involved a few healthy Caucasian mothers and the six children that they had. The study found slightly higher but non-significant overlap in related versus unrelated mother-child pairs.

The sample consisted of blood. The sequence was obtained from a girl aged 2-10 years in good health. The gene calls are TRBV13 and TRBJ1-2, with D hard to call. The CDR3 is CASSPSAYGYTF. The CDR3 bases are TGTGCCAGCAGCCCCTCAGCCTATGGCTACACCTTC.